A selection of T cell receptor beta chains follows, all from one sample in a study of Ad26.COV2.S vaccination and SARS-CoV-2 variants. Measured with immunoSEQ multiplex PCR; TCRdb has only the in-frame clones, and not every one. Of 300,000 to 450,000 clones listed, approximately 85% are singletons. The sequenced sample was peripheral blood, obtained in a trial of Ad26.COV2.S vaccine versus placebo. The receptor source for this set is a person aged 18-60 years who received the Ad26.COV2.S COVID-19 vaccine or a placebo. The CDR3 runs from the conserved cysteine through the conserved F or W. A D gene is named only where the DNA matches it firmly. A row's size may be missing; if present it is once, few, many or a size class.

V,length,D,J,size,DNA,CDR3
TRBV4-3,16,TRBD2,TRBJ2-3,.,TGCGCCAGCAGCCAAGAATGGGAGGGGAGCACAGATACGCAGTATTTT,CASSQEWEGSTDTQYF
TRBV30,13,TRBD1,TRBJ1-1,.,TGTGCCTGGAAACTAGGGGGCCTGACTGAAGCTTTCTTT,CAWKLGGLTEAFF
TRBV6-1,14,.,TRBJ1-6,.,TGTGCCAGCAGTGAACTGAGTTATAATTCACCCCTCCACTTT,CASSELSYNSPLHF
TRBV3-1/TRBV3-2,14,.,TRBJ2-7,.,TGTGCCAGCAGCCGTCGCCTTAACCCTTACGAGCAGTACTTC,CASSRRLNPYEQYF
TRBV4-1,14,.,TRBJ2-5,.,TGCGCCAGCAGCCAAGTTGAGACCCAAGAGACCCAGTACTTC,CASSQVETQETQYF
TRBV6-5,13,.,TRBJ1-2,.,TGTGCCAGCACAACAGGGACTAACTATGGCTACACCTTC,CASTTGTNYGYTF
TRBV5-1,16,TRBD2,TRBJ2-1,once,TGCGCCAGCAGCCCCCCTAGCGGGGGGGCCTACAATGAGCAGTTCTTC,CASSPPSGGAYNEQFF
TRBV3-1/TRBV3-2,15,.,TRBJ2-7,.,TGTGCCAGCAGCCAAGCCGGGGTTAGCTCCTACGAGCAGTACTTC,CASSQAGVSSYEQYF
TRBV3-1/TRBV3-2,17,.,TRBJ2-6,.,TGTGCCAGCAGCCAAGAAGAGGACAGCTCTGGGGCCAACGTCCTGACTTTC,CASSQEEDSSGANVLTF
TRBV6-5,14,.,TRBJ2-1,.,TGTGCCAGCAGGACTAGGGGGTATCTAAATGAGCAGTTCTTC,CASRTRGYLNEQFF
TRBV14,16,TRBD1,TRBJ1-4,.,TGTGCCAGCAGCCCGGACAGGGCGTGGACTAATGAAAAACTGTTTTTT,CASSPDRAWTNEKLFF
TRBV7-9,13,.,TRBJ1-4,.,TGTGCCAGCAGCTTAATAGGGTCCGAAAAACTGTTTTTT,CASSLIGSEKLFF
TRBV28,16,.,TRBJ2-2,.,TGTGCCAGCAGTTTCCGGATACCTAATATGGCCGGGGAGCTGTTTTTT,CASSFRIPNMAGELFF
TRBV2,14,.,TRBJ1-6,.,TGTGCCAGCAGGGATCCGGCGGCCCTCTCACCCCTCCACTTT,CASRDPAALSPLHF
TRBV7-2,15,.,TRBJ2-3,.,TGTGCCAGCAGCCCGCCGGGACTCCGCACAGATACGCAGTATTTT,CASSPPGLRTDTQYF
TRBV7-9,13,.,TRBJ2-3,.,TGTGCCAAAGGGACGTTGCAACCAGATACGCAGTATTTT,CAKGTLQPDTQYF
TRBV7-2,13,.,TRBJ2-5,.,TGTGCCAGCAGCTCCACTCGCCCGGGGACCCAGTACTTC,CASSSTRPGTQYF
TRBV10-1,15,.,TRBJ2-3,.,TGCGCCAGCAGAAGGGGGAGATCAGAAACAGATACGCAGTATTTT,CASRRGRSETDTQYF
TRBV18,18,TRBD1,TRBJ2-7,.,TGTGCCAGCTCACCACTCCAGCTGGGACAGGGGGCTTCCTACGAGCAGTACTTC,CASSPLQLGQGASYEQYF
TRBV19,15,.,TRBJ2-3,.,TGTGCCAGTAGTGATGTGGGCCCGGCGGCAGATACGCAGTATTTT,CASSDVGPAADTQYF
TRBV5-1,16,TRBD2,TRBJ2-3,.,TGCGCCAGCAGCGACGGACTAGCGGGAGGTAGGGATACGCAGTATTTT,CASSDGLAGGRDTQYF
TRBV18,15,.,TRBJ2-1,.,TGTGCCAGCTCACCAAACTCTGGCATCTACAATGAGCAGTTCTTC,CASSPNSGIYNEQFF
TRBV29-1,15,.,TRBJ1-2,.,TGCAGCGTAGGGGGACTCGGACAAGGAAGAGGTGGCTACACCTTC,CSVGGLGQGRGGYTF
TRBV3-1/TRBV3-2,16,.,TRBJ1-5,.,TGTGCCAGCAGCCAGAGGGACGTTCGGGGCGATCAGCCCCAGCATTTT,CASSQRDVRGDQPQHF
TRBV5-4,18,TRBD2,TRBJ2-5,.,TGTGCCAGCAGCTTGTTGGCTAGCGGGGGGGCTACCCAAGAGACCCAGTACTTC,CASSLLASGGATQETQYF